The rows below give T cell receptor beta chains drawn from one sample of a study of T-cell memory formation after mild COVID-19. TCRdb independently ran MiXCR on the 5' RACE reads; one entry per CDR3 protein. Among 400,000 to 550,000 distinct CDR3 sequences, roughly 23% were seen once, and the ten largest hold around 13%. Material: PBMCs or a T cell subset sorted from them (not recorded which). These receptors all stem from an adult woman who had mild COVID-19 (a few samples of this study predate the infection). Cell type and time point are not known. The CDR3 runs from the conserved cysteine through the conserved F or W. The order of the fields is CDR3 protein, CDR3 DNA, V gene, clone size, D gene, J gene. A D gene is named only where the DNA matches it firmly. The listing skips clone size in some rows; elsewhere it reads once, few, many or a size class.

CDR3: CAWSVQGNQPQHF; DNA: TGTGCCTGGAGTGTACAGGGCAATCAGCCCCAGCATTTT; V: TRBV30; size: many; D: NA; J: TRBJ1-5
CDR3: CASIPGGAGTDTQYF; DNA: TGCGCCAGCATCCCCGGGGGGGCCGGTACAGATACGCAGTATTTT; V: TRBV5-1; size: few; D: TRBD2; J: TRBJ2-3
CDR3: CATFGGVGNIQYF; DNA: TGTGCCACCTTCGGAGGGGTCGGAAACATTCAGTACTTC; V: TRBV10-3; size: NA; D: NA; J: TRBJ2-4
CDR3: CAWRGGSGRSVFYNEQFF; DNA: TGTGCCTGGAGAGGGGGAAGCGGGAGGTCGGTGTTCTACAATGAGCAGTTCTTC; V: TRBV30; size: NA; D: TRBD2; J: TRBJ2-1
CDR3: CAWRGTGGGYGYTF; DNA: TGTGCCTGGAGAGGGACAGGCGGTGGCTATGGCTACACCTTC; V: TRBV30; size: NA; D: TRBD1; J: TRBJ1-2
CDR3: CASSFGTSWETQYF; DNA: TGTGCCAGCAGTTTTGGGACTTCGTGGGAGACCCAGTACTTC; V: TRBV6-6; size: NA; D: NA; J: TRBJ2-5
CDR3: CASSYSRRGTGLMIDGNQPQHF; DNA: TGTGCCAGCAGTTACTCGAGGCGGGGGACAGGGCTGATGATCGATGGCAATCAGCCCCAGCATTTT; V: TRBV6-2/TRBV6-3; size: NA; D: TRBD1; J: TRBJ1-5
CDR3: CASRVTGTGGLNEQYF; DNA: TGCGCCAGCAGGGTCACCGGGACAGGGGGCTTGAACGAGCAGTACTTC; V: TRBV5-1; size: NA; D: TRBD1; J: TRBJ2-7
CDR3: CASSRSLSDTQYF; DNA: TGTGCCAGCAGCCGAAGCTTGTCCGATACGCAGTATTTT; V: TRBV3-1; size: few; D: NA; J: TRBJ2-3
CDR3: CATSDPLLQDSSYNEQFF; DNA: TGTGCCACCAGTGATCCCCTCCTACAGGACAGCTCCTACAATGAGCAGTTCTTC; V: TRBV24-1; size: NA; D: NA; J: TRBJ2-1
CDR3: CAWSAAGTPTTNEKLFF; DNA: TGTGCCTGGAGTGCAGCCGGGACACCTACAACTAATGAAAAACTGTTTTTT; V: TRBV30; size: NA; D: NA; J: TRBJ1-4
CDR3: CASRSSGTKSGGDTQYF; DNA: TGCGCCAGCAGATCCTCGGGGACGAAGTCTGGGGGAGATACGCAGTATTTT; V: TRBV5-1; size: NA; D: NA; J: TRBJ2-3
CDR3: CASSQDSPYEQYF; DNA: TGCGCCAGCAGCCAGGACAGTCCCTACGAGCAGTACTTC; V: TRBV5-1; size: many; D: NA; J: TRBJ2-7
CDR3: CASSQTLGTANNEQFF; DNA: TGTGCCAGCAGCCAAACTTTGGGGACAGCAAACAATGAGCAGTTCTTC; V: TRBV4-2; size: NA; D: TRBD1; J: TRBJ2-1
CDR3: CASSLGDRGGQETQYF; DNA: TGCGCCAGCAGCTTGGGAGACAGGGGAGGCCAAGAGACCCAGTACTTC; V: TRBV5-1; size: NA; D: TRBD1; J: TRBJ2-5
CDR3: CSASALAGASIHEQYF; DNA: TGCAGTGCTAGCGCCCTAGCGGGAGCTTCAATCCACGAGCAGTACTTC; V: TRBV20-1; size: many; D: TRBD2; J: TRBJ2-7
CDR3: CASSLGDLPQPQHF; DNA: TGTGCCAGCAGCTTAGGGGACCTACCTCAGCCCCAGCATTTT; V: TRBV7-2; size: NA; D: NA; J: TRBJ1-5
CDR3: CASSYPQGEGTDTQYF; DNA: TGTGCCAGCAGTTATCCCCAGGGGGAGGGAACAGATACGCAGTATTTT; V: TRBV6-2/TRBV6-3; size: NA; D: NA; J: TRBJ2-3
CDR3: CASSETQGYGETQYF; DNA: TGCGCCAGCAGCGAGACTCAGGGTTACGGAGAGACCCAGTACTTC; V: TRBV5-1; size: many; D: NA; J: TRBJ2-5
CDR3: CSASIVETQYF; DNA: TGCAGTGCTAGTATCGTAGAGACCCAGTACTTC; V: TRBV20-1; size: few; D: NA; J: TRBJ2-5
CDR3: CASSIAQGGLKLAKNIQYF; DNA: TGTGCCAGCAGCATCGCACAGGGTGGCTTGAAACTAGCCAAAAACATTCAGTACTTC; V: TRBV11-2; size: few; D: NA; J: TRBJ2-4
CDR3: CSARAMSRVGDNYGYTF; DNA: TGCAGTGCTAGAGCAATGAGCAGGGTGGGAGATAACTATGGCTACACCTTC; V: TRBV20-1; size: NA; D: NA; J: TRBJ1-2
CDR3: CASSQERTSGRSGWETQYF; DNA: TGCGCCAGCAGCCAGGAGAGGACTAGCGGGAGGAGCGGGTGGGAGACCCAGTACTTC; V: TRBV4-3; size: NA; D: TRBD2; J: TRBJ2-5